The 5 T cell receptor beta chains given below trace back to one sample, sequenced in a study of T cells in Graves' hyperthyroidism and ophthalmopathy. TCR beta CDR3 sequences were amplified from RNA transcripts. Researchers ran a first-round RT-PCR on the TCR CDR3 using the HTBI primer set. TCRdb re-called the multiplex PCR reads with MiXCR, one entry per CDR3 protein. Here the sample spans around 340,000 distinct CDR3 sequences, 15% to 20% being singletons. The sample consisted of blood. These TCRs come from a woman aged 50 to 60 with Graves' hyperthyroidism.

This clonotype was recorded many times. J is TRBJ2-1 and V is TRBV12-3 or TRBV12-4; no clear D gene. The CDR3 loop spans 13 amino acids. Trimming stripped 2 bases from V and 7 bases from J, with 9 bases between. The CDR3: CASSLNVGNEQFF. CDR3 sequence (DNA): TGTGCCAGCAGTTTAAATGTGGGTAATGAGCAGTTCTTC.

Many counts were recorded for this clonotype. The chain employs TRBV7-3 and TRBJ2-7; unclear D gene. CDR1 is SGHTA, CDR2 FQGTGA, per germline. This CDR3 is 11 amino acids long. V dropped 5 bases and J dropped 2 bases, with 4 bases sitting between them. The CDR3, as DNA: TGTGCCAGCAGCCATCCCTACGAGCAGTACTTC. Protein: CASSHPYEQYF.

This clonotype was detected only a few times. This chain links TRBV5-4 with TRBJ2-1, with 9 positions matching TRBD2. CDR1 SGHNT and CDR2 YYREEE come from the germline V gene (reference sequence). Trimming cost V 4 bases and J 2 bases; bases outside gene matches: 7. This CDR3 is 16 amino acids long. The CDR3 region is CASSPAAGGPYNEQFF. The CDR3 DNA follows: TGTGCCAGCAGCCCTGCTGCGGGAGGGCCCTACAATGAGCAGTTCTTC.

This clonotype was counted many times. J is TRBJ2-3 and V is TRBV27, with a tentative D call TRBD2 (5 bases). The CDR3 consists of 17 residues. V was clipped by 6 bases and J by 0 bases, with 19 bases between them. CDR1 and CDR2 (germline): MNHEY, SMNVEV (reference sequence). CDR3 loop: CASSPGSGWPSTDTQYF. CDR3 DNA: TGTGCCAGCAGCCCGGGCAGCGGCTGGCCGAGCACAGATACGCAGTATTTT.

This clonotype was seen only once. The chain combines TRBV30 with TRBJ2-3; 10 nucleotides line up with TRBD2. V lost 3 bases, J lost 11 bases, and 8 bases stayed unmatched. Germline V CDR1 and CDR2: GTSNPN, SVGIG (reference sequence). This CDR3 has 13 amino acids. The CDR3 sequence: CAWRSGGVQRQYF. The CDR3 coding sequence is TGTGCCTGGAGAAGCGGGGGGGTCCAAAGGCAGTATTTT. The full variable domain, with the rest looked up from reference TRBV30 and TRBJ2-3, is SQTIHQWPATLVQPVGSPLSLECTVEGTSNPNLYWYRQAAGRGLQLLFYSVGIGQISSEVPQNLSASRPQDRQFILSSKKLLLSDSGFYLCAWRSGGVQRQYFGPGTRLTVL.